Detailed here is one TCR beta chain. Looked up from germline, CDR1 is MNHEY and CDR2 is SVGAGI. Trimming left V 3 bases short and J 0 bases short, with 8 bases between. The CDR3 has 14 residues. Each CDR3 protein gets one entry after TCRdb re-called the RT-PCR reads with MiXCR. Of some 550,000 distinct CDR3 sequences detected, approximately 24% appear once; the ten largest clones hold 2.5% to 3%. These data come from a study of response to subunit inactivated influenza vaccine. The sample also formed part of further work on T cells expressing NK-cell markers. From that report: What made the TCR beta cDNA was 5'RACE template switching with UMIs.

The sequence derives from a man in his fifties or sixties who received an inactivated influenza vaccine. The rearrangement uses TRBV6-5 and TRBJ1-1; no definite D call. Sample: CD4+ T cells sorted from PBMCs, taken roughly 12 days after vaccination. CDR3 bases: TGTGCCAGCAGTTATCGGGAGATGAACACTGAAGCTTTCTTT. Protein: CASSYREMNTEAFF.